These 22 T cell receptor beta chains were all obtained from the same sample, sequenced in a study of blood T cell repertoires in COVID-19 (dated by TCRdb to about 2020). Libraries were constructed by the immunoSEQ multiplex PCR assay. The source is immuneACCESS, and TCRdb retained only in-frame sequences with V and J called. Part of the clones is not carried over; for the studies checked, unresolved V genes explain less than half of this, and the remainder is unexplained. Across this sample there are about 260,000 clones, with around 80% seen only once. The leading ten clones occupy 4.1% of the sample. The sample taken for sequencing was PBMCs or T cells enriched from blood (not recorded which). All receptors derive from a man aged 25-45 years with acute COVID-19.

The chain combines TRBV2 with TRBJ1-5, with 9 bases that match TRBD1. V lost 4 bases, J lost 6 bases, and 7 bases stayed unmatched. This CDR3 is built from 15 residues. CDR1 is SNHLY and CDR2 is FYNNEI in the germline V gene. CDR3 in amino acids: CASSGRDRVIQPQHF. CDR3 DNA: TGTGCCAGCAGTGGTAGGGACAGGGTGATTCAGCCCCAGCATTTT. The variable domain in full, completed from reference TRBV2 and TRBJ1-5, reads EPEVTQTPSHQVTQMGQEVILRCVPISNHLYFYWYRQILGQKVEFLVSFYNNEISEKSEIFDDQFSVERPDGSNFTLKIRSTKLEDSAMYFCASSGRDRVIQPQHFGDGTRLSIL.

The J gene is TRBJ2-1, the V gene TRBV7-2; weak D call: TRBD1 (6 bases). Germline loops: CDR1 SGHTA, CDR2 FQGNSA. CDR3 length equals 13 residues. V was pared by 4 bases and J by 10 bases, with 14 bases between. The CDR3: CASSSSRTAEQFF. The DNA for the CDR3 is TGTGCCAGCAGCTCGAGTAGGACAGCAGAGCAGTTCTTC. Complete variable domain (other parts from reference TRBV7-2 and TRBJ2-1): GAGVSQSPSNKVTEKGKDVELRCDPISGHTALYWYRQSLGQGLEFLIYFQGNSAPDKSGLPSDRFSAERTGGSVSTLTIQRTQQEDSAVYLCASSSSRTAEQFFGPGTRLTVL.

This clone was counted a single time. The chain employs TRBV30 and TRBJ2-1; 7 bases align to TRBD2. Germline CDR1 GTSNPN, CDR2 SVGIG (reference sequence). CDR3 length equals 13 residues. V trimming: 4 bases; J trimming: 7 bases; junction bases outside the gene matches: 7. The CDR3: CAWNWGGGNEQFF. For the CDR3, the DNA is TGTGCCTGGAACTGGGGGGGAGGGAATGAGCAGTTCTTC. The full variable domain, in which reference TRBV30 and TRBJ2-1 provide the parts outside the CDR3, is SQTIHQWPATLVQPVGSPLSLECTVEGTSNPNLYWYRQAAGRGLQLLFYSVGIGQISSEVPQNLSASRPQDRQFILSSKKLLLSDSGFYLCAWNWGGGNEQFFGPGTRLTVL.

The rearrangement uses TRBV7-9 and TRBJ2-1, with D possibly TRBD1 on 6 matching bases. The germline V gene encodes CDR1 SEHNR and CDR2 FQNEAQ (reference sequence). V lost 5 bases and J lost 2, with 22 bases in between. The CDR3 consists of 18 residues. Here the CDR3 DNA reads TGTGCCAGCAGCAGGATACCCCAGGGGACCGAGCCCTACAATGAGCAGTTCTTC. As protein: CASSRIPQGTEPYNEQFF.

The CDR3 here is CASSLGGRGRTDTQYF. The CDR3 nucleotides read TGTGCCAGCAGCTTAGGTGGTAGGGGGCGGACAGATACGCAGTATTTT. The chain links TRBV7-6 to TRBJ2-3, with 7 bases that match TRBD1. Germline V gene data show CDR1 as SGHVS and CDR2 as FNYEAQ. J lost 3 bases, V lost 1 base, and 7 bases had no gene match. CDR3 length equals 16 residues.

The chain employs TRBV7-2 and TRBJ1-6; D remains ambiguous. This CDR3 spans 13 amino acids. Germline V CDR1 and CDR2: SGHTA, FQGNSA. The V end lost 5 bases, the J end lost 8 bases, and 10 bases lay between the germline ends. The CDR3 DNA reads TGTGCCAGCAGCCCCAACCCGGATTCACCCCTCCACTTT. As protein: CASSPNPDSPLHF.

This chain connects TRBV5-4 to TRBJ1-6, with TRBD1 identical over 10 bases. The CDR3 extends over 15 amino acids. CDR1 is SGHNT and CDR2 is YYREEE in the germline V gene (reference sequence). V lost 4 bases and J lost 10; bases outside the gene matches: 8. CDR3 sequence: CASSRGGTGESPLHF. The CDR3 DNA sequence: TGTGCCAGCAGCCGGGGCGGGACAGGGGAATCACCCCTCCACTTT. Full variable domain (outside the CDR3, taken from reference TRBV5-4 and TRBJ1-6): ETGVTQSPTHLIKTRGQQVTLRCSSQSGHNTVSWYQQALGQGPQFIFQYYREEENGRGNFPPRFSGLQFPNYSSELNVNALELDDSALYLCASSRGGTGESPLHFGNGTRLTVT.

This clone was found a few times. This chain connects TRBV9 to TRBJ2-2; 7 bases fit TRBD1. V was pared by 1 base and J by 0 bases, with 9 bases of the junction left unmatched. The CDR3 extends over 18 amino acids. Germline V gene sequence: CDR1 SGDLS, CDR2 YYNGEE. CDR3 amino acids: CASSVLLAGGANTGELFF. Written as DNA, the CDR3 is TGTGCCAGCAGCGTATTGTTAGCAGGGGGAGCGAACACCGGGGAGCTGTTTTTT.

In its sample, this clone was seen once. The V call is TRBV24-1, the J call TRBJ2-6, with D uncertain. The length of the CDR3 is 14 residues. Germline values: CDR1 KGHDR, CDR2 SFDVKD. V lost 3 bases and J lost 0, with 2 bases in between. The CDR3 region is CATSDHSGANVLTF. For the CDR3, the DNA is TGTGCCACCAGTGATCACTCTGGGGCCAACGTCCTGACTTTC.

The chain couples TRBV24-1 to TRBJ1-4; a weak D match, TRBD1 (5 bases). CDR1 KGHDR and CDR2 SFDVKD come from the germline V gene. Trimming shortened V by 1 base and J by 2 bases, and 16 bases separated the two germline ends. The CDR3 spans 18 residues. CDR3 sequence (DNA): TGTGCCACCAGTGATTTCTTTCAGGGCACCGAGACTAATGAAAAACTGTTTTTT. Amino acid sequence: CATSDFFQGTETNEKLFF.

The chain's CDR3 is CATSDLTGGEKLFF. CDR3 sequence (DNA): TGTGCCACCAGTGATTTGACAGGGGGTGAAAAACTGTTTTTT. The chain couples TRBV24-1 to TRBJ1-4, with 8 nucleotides matching TRBD1. After removal of 0 bases from V and 7 bases from J, the junction contained 0 bases not matched to a gene. CDR1 is KGHDR and CDR2 is SFDVKD in the germline V gene. The length of the CDR3 is 14 residues.

The chain employs TRBV19 and TRBJ1-2; 7 bases align to TRBD1. The CDR3 sequence is 12 residues long. Germline V CDR1 and CDR2: LNHDA, SQIVND (reference sequence). With 10 bases clipped from V and 7 bases from J, the junction kept 9 bases outside the gene matches. The CDR3 spells CAIFDRVGGYTF. CDR3 sequence (DNA): TGTGCCATTTTTGACAGGGTAGGTGGCTACACCTTC.

V gene TRBV28 combines with J gene TRBJ1-5, with 8 bases identical to TRBD1. Germline V CDR1 and CDR2: MDHEN, SYDVKM. The CDR3 sequence is 16 residues long. The ends lost 6 bases at V and 1 base at J; junction bases unmatched: 8. The CDR3 sequence is CASSQTGVTSNQPQHF. The CDR3 DNA sequence: TGTGCCAGCAGCCAGACAGGGGTGACCAGCAATCAGCCCCAGCATTTT.

The chain employs TRBV5-1 and TRBJ2-2; 7 bases match TRBD2. The CDR3 contains 17 residues. Unmatched junction bases numbered 15, after V lost 4 bases and J lost 6 bases. Germline V CDR1 and CDR2: SGHRS, YFSETQ. DNA for the CDR3: TGCGCCAGCAGCCCTAACCCGGGACGCGGGGGATCCGGGGAGCTGTTTTTT. This sequence encodes CASSPNPGRGGSGELFF.

The chain is built from TRBV4-2 and TRBJ2-1; TRBD2 matches at 14 bases. The length of the CDR3 is 16 residues. Germline loops: CDR1 LGHNA, CDR2 YNFKEQ. Trimming removed 1 base from V and 4 bases from J; junction bases left unmatched: 0. The chain's CDR3 is CASSQGLAGGYNEQFF. In DNA form, the CDR3 reads TGTGCCAGCAGCCAAGGACTAGCGGGAGGGTACAATGAGCAGTTCTTC.

The V gene is TRBV27, the J gene TRBJ2-7, with 7 bases aligning to TRBD1. The length of the CDR3 is 15 residues. Germline V gene sequence: CDR1 MNHEY, CDR2 SMNVEV (reference sequence). V dropped 3 bases and J dropped 1; count of bases not matched to a gene: 6. The CDR3 is CASSFRQGRSYEQYV. The CDR3, as DNA: TGTGCCAGCAGTTTCAGACAGGGTCGGTCCTACGAGCAGTACGTC.

The CDR3 nucleotides read TGTGCCAGCAGCCAAACAGGGACCCAAGCTTTCTTT. Protein sequence: CASSQTGTQAFF. The chain links TRBV3-1 (or the pseudogene TRBV3-2) to TRBJ1-1, with D possibly being TRBD1 (6 bases). The CDR3 has 12 residues. Germline V gene lookup returns CDR1 LGHDT and CDR2 YNNKEL (reference sequence). The V end lost 2 bases, the J end lost 9 bases, and 10 bases lay between the germline ends.

V gene TRBV4-1 combines with J gene TRBJ1-4; 7 nucleotides line up with TRBD1. Germline V gives CDR1 MGHRA, CDR2 YSYEKL. Unmatched junction bases numbered 11, after V lost 2 bases and J lost 8 bases. The CDR3 is 16 amino acids. The CDR3 DNA follows: TGCGCCAGCAGCCAAATAGACAGGGCCCCCGGGGAAAAACTGTTTTTT. Translation: CASSQIDRAPGEKLFF.

This clone was counted a single time. V gene TRBV19 combines with J gene TRBJ2-1, with TRBD1 matching over 8 bases. V was clipped by 5 bases and J by 10 bases; unmatched bases: 7. The CDR3 has 13 amino acids. Germline V lookup: CDR1 LNHDA, CDR2 SQIVND (reference sequence). CDR3 sequence (DNA): TGTGCCAGTAGTGTACAGGGGGTAGGGGAGCAGTTCTTC. Translating it yields CASSVQGVGEQFF.

The chain recombines TRBV9 with TRBJ1-2; 11 nucleotides agree with TRBD1. CDR1 is SGDLS and CDR2 is YYNGEE in the germline V gene. The CDR3 length is 16 residues. With V trimmed by 4 bases and J by 8 bases, 13 bases remained unmatched. The CDR3 DNA is TGTGCCAGCAGCCCTACTCTAGGACAGGGGGCGGGAGGCTACACCTTC. This encodes CASSPTLGQGAGGYTF.

The chain couples TRBV10-3 to TRBJ1-5, with D possibly matching TRBD1 (5 bases). The CDR3 spans 15 residues. V was shortened by 2 bases and J by 7 bases, with 15 bases between the two germline ends. CDR1 and CDR2 (germline): ENHRY, SYGVKD. The CDR3 loop reads CAISEDGTNGQPQHF. The CDR3 DNA follows: TGTGCCATCAGTGAGGACGGGACTAACGGGCAGCCCCAGCATTTT.

J is TRBJ2-3 and V is TRBV2; 11 bases match TRBD2. The CDR3 is 15 amino acids. Trimming removed 6 bases from V and 6 bases from J; junction bases left unmatched: 8. Germline CDR1 is SNHLY and CDR2 is FYNNEI. As DNA, the CDR3 is TGTGCCAGCAGGGAAACTAGCGGGGGAGTGGATACGCAGTATTTT. Protein sequence: CASRETSGGVDTQYF.